The TCR beta chain under discussion was sequenced for a study of blood T cell repertoires in COVID-19. Profiled with immunoSEQ multiplex PCR; TCRdb holds only in-frame clones, not every one. Here the sample spans fewer than 200,000 clones, roughly 80% being singletons. V lost 4 bases, J lost 0 bases, and 0 bases stayed unmatched. CDR1 MNHEY and CDR2 SVGEGT come from the germline V gene. The CDR3 extends over 15 amino acids. The origin of this receptor is a woman between 50 and 59 years old who had recovered from COVID-19. V gene TRBV6-2 or TRBV6-3 combines with J gene TRBJ1-4; 9 nucleotides match TRBD1. Sequencing input: PBMCs or T cells enriched from blood (not recorded which). CDR3 nucleotides: TGTGCCAGCAGTTGGACAGGGGCAACTAATGAAAAACTGTTTTTT. This encodes CASSWTGATNEKLFF.